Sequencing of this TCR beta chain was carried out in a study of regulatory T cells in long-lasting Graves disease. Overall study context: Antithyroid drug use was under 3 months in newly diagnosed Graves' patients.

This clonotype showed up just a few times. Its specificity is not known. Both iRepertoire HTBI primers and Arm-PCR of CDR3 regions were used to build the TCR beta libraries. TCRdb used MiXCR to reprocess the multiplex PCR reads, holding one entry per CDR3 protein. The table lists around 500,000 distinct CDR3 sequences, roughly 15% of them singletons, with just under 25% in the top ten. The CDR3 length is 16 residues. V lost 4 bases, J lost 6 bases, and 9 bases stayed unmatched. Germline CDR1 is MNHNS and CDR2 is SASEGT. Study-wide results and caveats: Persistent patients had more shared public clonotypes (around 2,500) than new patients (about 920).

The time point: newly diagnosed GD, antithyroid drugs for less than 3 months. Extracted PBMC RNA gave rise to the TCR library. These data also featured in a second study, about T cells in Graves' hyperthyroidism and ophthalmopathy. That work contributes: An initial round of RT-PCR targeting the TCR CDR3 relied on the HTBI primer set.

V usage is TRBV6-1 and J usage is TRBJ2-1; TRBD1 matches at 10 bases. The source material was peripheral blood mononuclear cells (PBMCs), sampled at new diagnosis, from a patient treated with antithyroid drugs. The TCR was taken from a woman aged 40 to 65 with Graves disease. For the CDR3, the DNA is TGTGCCAGCAGTGGGGGACAGGGGAACTACGGCAATGAGCAGTTCTTC. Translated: CASSGGQGNYGNEQFF.